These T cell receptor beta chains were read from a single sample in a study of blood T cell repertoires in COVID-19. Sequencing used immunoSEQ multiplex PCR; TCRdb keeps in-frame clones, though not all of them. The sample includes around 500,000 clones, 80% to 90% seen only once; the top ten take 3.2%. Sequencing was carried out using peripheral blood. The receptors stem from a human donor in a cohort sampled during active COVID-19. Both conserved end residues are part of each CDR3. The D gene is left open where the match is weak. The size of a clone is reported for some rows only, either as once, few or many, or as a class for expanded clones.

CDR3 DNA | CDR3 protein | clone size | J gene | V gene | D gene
TGCGCCAGCAGCGCGGGGTCTGGAAACACCATATATTTT | CASSAGSGNTIYF | . | TRBJ1-3 | TRBV4-3 | .
TGTGCCAGTAGTATAGCGGGGACTAGTATCTCTGAGCAGTTCTTC | CASSIAGTSISEQFF | . | TRBJ2-1 | TRBV19 | TRBD2
TGTGCCAGCAGCGCCCGAGGCTCTGGAAACACCATATATTTT | CASSARGSGNTIYF | few | TRBJ1-3 | TRBV9 | .
TGTGCCAGCAGCTCCGGAGACATTCAGTACTTC | CASSSGDIQYF | . | TRBJ2-4 | TRBV7-2 | .
TGCGCCAGCAGCTTGGGCCAGGGGGACAATGAGCAGTTCTTC | CASSLGQGDNEQFF | . | TRBJ2-1 | TRBV5-1 | TRBD1
TGTGCCAGCAGCTTAGGGGCGAGCGGGAGTGGGACAGATACGCAGTATTTT | CASSLGASGSGTDTQYF | . | TRBJ2-3 | TRBV7-2 | TRBD2
TGTGCCAGCAGCTTAGTTGGGACAGGGGGGACTGAAGCTTTCTTT | CASSLVGTGGTEAFF | few | TRBJ1-1 | TRBV7-2 | TRBD1
TGTGCCAGCAGCACTACACGTAATGAGCAGTTCTTC | CASSTTRNEQFF | . | TRBJ2-1 | TRBV27 | .
TGTGCCAGCAGCTTAGAGGTGGAGTCGGGAGGCTACACCTTC | CASSLEVESGGYTF | few | TRBJ1-2 | TRBV11-2 | .
TGTGCCAGCTCACCCCTCCGAACCGGGACAGGGTCCACCGGGGAGCTGTTTTTT | CASSPLRTGTGSTGELFF | once | TRBJ2-2 | TRBV18 | TRBD1
TGTGCCAGCAGTGATAGACAGGGCGAGTTGGAAGCTTTCTTT | CASSDRQGELEAFF | . | TRBJ1-1 | TRBV6-2/TRBV6-3 | TRBD1
TGTGCCAGCAGCACAGGGTTCGAGCAGTACTTC | CASSTGFEQYF | . | TRBJ2-7 | TRBV28 | .
TGCGCCAGCAGCGCGACAGGGGTAGAGACCCAGTACTTC | CASSATGVETQYF | . | TRBJ2-5 | TRBV5-1 | TRBD1
TGTGCCAGCAGTTGGTCTTCAACAGGGGGTATCTACGAGCAGTACTTC | CASSWSSTGGIYEQYF | many | TRBJ2-7 | TRBV6-2/TRBV6-3 | TRBD1
TGTGCCAGCAAAAAGGACTACCTGAGCTCCTACAATGAGCAGTTCTTC | CASKKDYLSSYNEQFF | . | TRBJ2-1 | TRBV5-6 | .
TGTGCCACCTCACTCGACAGGGGAGCCTACGAGCAGTACTTC | CATSLDRGAYEQYF | . | TRBJ2-7 | TRBV19 | TRBD1
TGTGCCACCAGTGATGTTGGTACGGAGAATAGCAATCAGCCCCAGCATTTT | CATSDVGTENSNQPQHF | . | TRBJ1-5 | TRBV24-1 | .
TGTGCCAGCAGCTTACCTCCCGCAGGGGGCCTCACCACTGAAGCTTTCTTT | CASSLPPAGGLTTEAFF | . | TRBJ1-1 | TRBV7-2 | TRBD1
TGTGCCAGCGGGAGGGGCGGGACCGGGGAGCTGTTTTTT | CASGRGGTGELFF | . | TRBJ2-2 | TRBV9 | TRBD2
TGTGCCTGGAGTGCCTACAAGGACAGGGCTAATGAGCAGTTCTTC | CAWSAYKDRANEQFF | . | TRBJ2-1 | TRBV30 | TRBD1
TGTGCCAGCAGTCCCCGGTTAGCGGGAGTAGGAGAGACCCAGTACTTC | CASSPRLAGVGETQYF | . | TRBJ2-5 | TRBV2 | TRBD2
TGCGCCAGCAGCTTGGTACAGGAGAATGAGCAGTTCTTC | CASSLVQENEQFF | once | TRBJ2-1 | TRBV5-1 | .
TGTGCCAGCAGCAGGAGGGACAGGGATCAAGAGACCCAGTACTTC | CASSRRDRDQETQYF | once | TRBJ2-5 | TRBV4-2 | TRBD1
TGTGCCAGCAGCTTCATGGGAGGGGACACAGATACGCAGTATTTT | CASSFMGGDTDTQYF | . | TRBJ2-3 | TRBV5-4 | TRBD2
TGTGCCTGGGCCGGGACAGGGTATTATGGCTACACCTTC | CAWAGTGYYGYTF | . | TRBJ1-2 | TRBV30 | TRBD1
TGTGCCAGCAGTAAGGGACTAGCGGGAGCCGGAGATACGCAGTATTTT | CASSKGLAGAGDTQYF | . | TRBJ2-3 | TRBV6-2/TRBV6-3 | TRBD2
TGTGCCAGCAGCCAAGACCTGACTAGCGGGAGTAGTAATGAGCAGTTCTTC | CASSQDLTSGSSNEQFF | . | TRBJ2-1 | TRBV7-9 | TRBD2
TGTGCCAGCAGATTAGGGCCCAGCTCTGGAAACACCATATATTTT | CASRLGPSSGNTIYF | . | TRBJ1-3 | TRBV7-8 | .
TGTGCCAGCAGTTACCTGGACAGGGCGGGGGAAGCTTTCTTT | CASSYLDRAGEAFF | . | TRBJ1-1 | TRBV6-5 | TRBD1
TGTGCCAGCAGCCAGTATGGTAGCGGCTCCTACAATGAGCAGTTCTTC | CASSQYGSGSYNEQFF | . | TRBJ2-1 | TRBV3-1/TRBV3-2 | .
TGTGCCAGCAGCCTACCGGCTAGCGGGAGCAATGAGCAGTTCTTC | CASSLPASGSNEQFF | . | TRBJ2-1 | TRBV7-2 | TRBD2
TGTGCCAGTAGTGTGGGACAGTGGGTCGGGGAGCTGTTTTTT | CASSVGQWVGELFF | . | TRBJ2-2 | TRBV19 | TRBD1
TGCGCCAGCAGCCAAGACGAGACAGGGTACTCGGACATTCAGTACTTC | CASSQDETGYSDIQYF | . | TRBJ2-4 | TRBV4-3 | TRBD1
TGTGCCAGCTCACCACCAGTCGGGACAGCACTAGCCAAAAACATTCAGTACTTC | CASSPPVGTALAKNIQYF | few | TRBJ2-4 | TRBV18 | TRBD1
TGTGCCAGCAGCCCCGATAGGCGGCTCTATGTTCGGGAGACCCAGTACTTC | CASSPDRRLYVRETQYF | . | TRBJ2-5 | TRBV3-1/TRBV3-2 | .
TGTGCCAGCAGTTTATTGGGACAGGGTATCGGAGGCTACACCTTC | CASSLLGQGIGGYTF | . | TRBJ1-2 | TRBV28 | TRBD1
TGTGCCAGCAGTGGACAGGGAATCAATCAGCCCCAGCATTTT | CASSGQGINQPQHF | few | TRBJ1-5 | TRBV2 | TRBD1
TGTGCCAGCAGCACCAGACTGCCGCGGGTCCCTGAAGCTTTCTTT | CASSTRLPRVPEAFF | few | TRBJ1-1 | TRBV5-4 | .
TGTGCCAGCAGCCCGTTGTTTGCGGGAGCGGGTGAGCAGTTCTTC | CASSPLFAGAGEQFF | once | TRBJ2-1 | TRBV14 | TRBD2
TGCGCCAGCAGCCAAGTAGCGGGAGCGAACACCGGGGAGCTGTTTTTT | CASSQVAGANTGELFF | . | TRBJ2-2 | TRBV4-3 | TRBD2
TGCGCCAGCAGCTTAGCAACCTACAATGAGCAGTTCTTC | CASSLATYNEQFF | . | TRBJ2-1 | TRBV5-1 | .
TGTGCCAGCAGTTCCCTTGGGCAGGGGCTCTATGGCTACACCTTC | CASSSLGQGLYGYTF | . | TRBJ1-2 | TRBV28 | .
TGTGCCAGTAGTTCCAGGGTTACTGGAAACACCATATATTTT | CASSSRVTGNTIYF | . | TRBJ1-3 | TRBV19 | .
TGTGCCAGCAGCCGAGGTGGAGCGGGATCCAGTCACGAGCAGTACTTC | CASSRGGAGSSHEQYF | once | TRBJ2-7 | TRBV7-8 | TRBD2
TGTGTAATTGTGGGAGACGAGCAGTACTTC | CVIVGDEQYF | . | TRBJ2-7 | TRBV3-1/TRBV3-2 | .
TGTGCCAGCAGTTACGACTCCAGCTCCTACGAGCAGTACTTC | CASSYDSSSYEQYF | . | TRBJ2-7 | TRBV6-5 | .
TGCAGCGTTGGGACAGGGGGCGGTCAGCCCCAGCATTTT | CSVGTGGGQPQHF | few | TRBJ1-5 | TRBV29-1 | TRBD1
TGTGCCAGCAGTGTGGGCCAGAACACCTACGAGCAGTACTTC | CASSVGQNTYEQYF | . | TRBJ2-7 | TRBV2 | .
TGTGCCAGCAGCTTATGGACTACTCCTTTATACAATGAGCAGTTCTTC | CASSLWTTPLYNEQFF | . | TRBJ2-1 | TRBV9 | .
TGTGCCAGCAGCCCAGGGATGGGGTCTACCGGGGAGCTGTTTTTT | CASSPGMGSTGELFF | . | TRBJ2-2 | TRBV11-3 | .
TGTGCCAGCAGCCGTCAATTAGGGGCTGAGCAGTTCTTC | CASSRQLGAEQFF | . | TRBJ2-1 | TRBV3-1/TRBV3-2 | .